Below, one T cell receptor (beta chain) is given with its context. The antigen remains undetermined. Only in-frame clones appear in the TCRdb table, and some are missing; sequencing was by immunoSEQ multiplex PCR. This sample has roughly 18,000 clones, with around 83% found just once. This sample was included in a study of T cells in localized non-small cell lung cancer. Germline V gene lookup returns CDR1 MNHEY and CDR2 SVGAGI. This CDR3 is 14 amino acids long. Trimming cost V 7 bases and J 8 bases; bases outside gene matches: 12. Study-wide points: Maximal T cell clonality occurred in uninvolved adjacent lung, with tumor ranking below it. Multi-region tumor sequencing was not done, so intratumor heterogeneity could not be excluded.

The chain couples TRBV6-5 to TRBJ2-3, with 7 nucleotides matching TRBD1. This TCR was sampled from a female donor of 60 years or more with stage I lung adenocarcinoma. Material: peripheral blood, obtained before any cancer treatment. The CDR3 DNA reads as TGTGCCAGCACCCCGGACAGGATCGTCGGTACGCAGTATTTT. This codes for CASTPDRIVGTQYF.